The clone carrying this TCR beta chain was detected once. PCR primers comprised 60 Vbeta and 13 Jbeta primers. The method was immunoSEQ multiplex PCR; TCRdb's version includes in-frame clones alone and lacks a portion of them. The table includes roughly 130,000 clones, just under 75% detected once. Germline-derived CDR1 and CDR2 are SNHLY and FYNNEI. The CDR3 extends over 14 amino acids. The germline V and J ends were trimmed by 7 bases and 0 bases, with 13 bases remaining between them. This entry is derived from a study of cytomegalovirus exposure and HLA in healthy donors. The receptor was derived from a man aged 40-49 years in good health and CMV-seropositive. Sequenced sample: PBMCs. The chain carries TRBV2 and TRBJ2-7; D possibly corresponds to TRBD1 (6 bases). CDR3 residues: CASKGQGNSYEQYF. The CDR3 bases are TGTGCCAGCAAAGGGCAGGGGAACTCCTACGAGCAGTACTTC.